This T cell receptor (beta chain) was sequenced during a study of PD-1 blockade in classical Hodgkin lymphoma. Profiling relied on immunoSEQ multiplex PCR, and the TCRdb table lists in-frame clones only, not all of them. The repertoire includes about 20,000 clones, about 93% of them detected once, and less than 9% sits in the top ten. Germline V CDR1 and CDR2: SGHRS, YFSETQ. Trimming took off 0 bases at V and 4 bases at J, with 10 bases between the two ends. This CDR3 spans 14 amino acids. Time point here: newly diagnosed, previously untreated cHL patient sample. Sequenced: peripheral blood mononuclear cells (PBMCs). This sequence joins TRBV5-1 and TRBJ1-2, with unresolved D. The TCR sequence derives from a human donor with classical Hodgkin lymphoma. In DNA form, the CDR3 reads TGCGCCAGCAGCTTGGGAGCGACCAGCTATGGCTACACCTTC. Residues: CASSLGATSYGYTF.